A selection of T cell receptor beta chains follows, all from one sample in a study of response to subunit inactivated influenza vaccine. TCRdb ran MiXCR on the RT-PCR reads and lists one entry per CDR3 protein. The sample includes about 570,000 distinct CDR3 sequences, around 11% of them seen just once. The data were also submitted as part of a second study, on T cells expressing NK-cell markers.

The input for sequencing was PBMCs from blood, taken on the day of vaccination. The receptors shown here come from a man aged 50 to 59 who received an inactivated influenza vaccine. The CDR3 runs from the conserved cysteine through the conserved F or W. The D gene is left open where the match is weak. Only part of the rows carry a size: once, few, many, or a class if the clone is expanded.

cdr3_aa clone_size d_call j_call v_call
CASSDFGGGPSYNEQFF few TRBD2 TRBJ2-1 TRBV2
CASSYSGASSRSETQYF few - TRBJ2-5 TRBV6-5
CASSPAGPETQYF - - TRBJ2-5 TRBV18
CATSSTGVSSYEQYF few - TRBJ2-7 TRBV15
CASSLGGSGQYF few TRBD2 TRBJ2-7 TRBV12-3/TRBV12-4
CASSQDRDRGLYGYTF - TRBD1 TRBJ1-2 TRBV14
CASSFLGDSIAEAFF many TRBD1 TRBJ1-1 TRBV5-1
CASSLRSPGRLTYNEQFF few - TRBJ2-1 TRBV11-2
CASGLDPPNTEAFF few - TRBJ1-1 TRBV12-5
CASSDRATGNTIYF few TRBD1 TRBJ1-3 TRBV3-1
CASSPPRGIKEKLFF - - TRBJ1-4 TRBV7-9
CASSFGYQEVLGYTF few - TRBJ1-2 TRBV7-9
CASSLEAEGDTQYF - - TRBJ2-3 TRBV7-2